The entry that follows covers one T cell receptor (beta chain) sequence. V trimming: 0 bases; J trimming: 0 bases; junction bases outside the gene matches: 4. The germline gives CDR1 MNHEY, CDR2 SVGAGI. The CDR3 extends over 16 amino acids. In the original analysis: Nucleated cell number was recorded as an estimate derived from reference gene primer amplification. Sequenced by immunoSEQ multiplex PCR; TCRdb stores in-frame clones only, minus some. From that table come the V and J calls and clone size; the DNA was used to work out D and trimming. The sample records 370,000 or so clones, 70% to 85% being singletons. The record originates from a study of blood T cell repertoires in COVID-19. At the level of the study: Some COVID-19 samples were acute and others convalescent; all came from the United States, Italy and Spain. The cDNA or gDNA used as material had been derived from T cells, B-cell-depleted T cells, or PBMCs.

The gene calls are TRBV6-5 and TRBJ1-1; 7 nucleotides align to TRBD1. The source material was peripheral blood. The sequence came from a human donor with acute or convalescent COVID-19. The donor label of this sample is uncertain. The CDR3 loop reads CASSYSRTGVNTEAFF. The CDR3, as DNA: TGTGCCAGCAGTTACTCCCGGACAGGAGTGAACACTGAAGCTTTCTTT.